The present T cell receptor (beta chain) was sequenced within a study of T cells after posttransplantation cyclophosphamide. Study observations and caveats: TRB clonality was highly associated with recipient CMV seropositivity and reactivation. Tissue-infiltrating T cells from skin or gut overlapped little with blood T cells.

Turning to this clone: What it binds is not known. This same CDR3 is encoded by further DNA sequences in the sample.

Some clones are missing from TCRdb's copy, which holds only in-frame ones; the method was immunoSEQ multiplex PCR. Of about 47,000 clones in the sample, roughly 93% are singletons; the top ten hold approximately 3.1%. Germline-derived CDR1 and CDR2 are MNHEY and SVGAGI. The CDR3 is 15 residues long. J gave up 7 bases and V 6 bases, and 12 bases lay outside the gene matches. This TCR derives from a woman between 50 and 59 years old in good health and a related stem cell transplant donor. This rearrangement joins TRBV6-5 to TRBJ2-1, with 7 bases that match TRBD2. Sequencing was performed on PBMCs. Here the CDR3 reads CASRASGESRNEQFF. The DNA for the CDR3 is TGTGCCAGCAGGGCTAGCGGAGAAAGTCGGAATGAGCAGTTCTTC.